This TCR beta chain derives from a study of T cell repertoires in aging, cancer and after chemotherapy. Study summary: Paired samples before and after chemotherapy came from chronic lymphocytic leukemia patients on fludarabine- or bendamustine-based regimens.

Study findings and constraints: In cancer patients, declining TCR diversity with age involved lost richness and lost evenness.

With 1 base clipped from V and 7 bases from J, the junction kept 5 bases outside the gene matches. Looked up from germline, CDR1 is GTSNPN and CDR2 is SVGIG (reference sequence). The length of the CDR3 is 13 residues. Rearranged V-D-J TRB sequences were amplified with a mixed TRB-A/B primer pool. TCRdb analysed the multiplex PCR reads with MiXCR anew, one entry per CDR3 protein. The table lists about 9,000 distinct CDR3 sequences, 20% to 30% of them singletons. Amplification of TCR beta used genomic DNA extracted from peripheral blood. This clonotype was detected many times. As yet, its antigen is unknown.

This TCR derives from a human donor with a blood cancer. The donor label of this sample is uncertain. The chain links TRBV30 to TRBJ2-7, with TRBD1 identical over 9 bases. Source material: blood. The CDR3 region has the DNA TGTGCCTGGAGTGGTGGGACAGGGATTGAGCAGTACTTC. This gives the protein CAWSGGTGIEQYF.